The rows below give T cell receptor beta chains drawn from one sample of a study of blood T cells in healthy people across ages. In TCRdb, the 5' RACE reads were re-called with MiXCR into one record per CDR3 protein. The sample shows about 720,000 distinct CDR3 sequences, approximately 25% of them seen only once. These data were likewise used in another study, on T cells of mothers and their children.

The sample was blood. Receptor source: a boy between 10 and 17 years old in good health. Both conserved end residues are part of each CDR3. The D gene is left open where the match is weak. A clone size is listed for some rows: how often the clone was seen (once, few, many), or a class if it is expanded.

cdr3_aa | cdr3_nt | j_call | v_call | d_call | clone_size
CASSALSGKYF | TGTGCCAGCAGCGCCCTCAGCGGGAAGTACTTC | TRBJ2-7 | TRBV28 | TRBD2 | .
CASSQDHGTGANEQYF | TGCGCCAGCAGCCAAGACCACGGGACAGGGGCCAACGAGCAGTACTTC | TRBJ2-7 | TRBV4-3 | TRBD1 | few
CSAPTSTGEGYGYTF | TGCAGTGCTCCTACGTCGACAGGGGAAGGGTATGGCTACACCTTC | TRBJ1-2 | TRBV20-1 | TRBD1 | .
CASSLIGQTDTQYF | TGTGCCAGCAGCTTGATAGGACAGACAGATACGCAGTATTTT | TRBJ2-3 | TRBV5-5 | . | .
CASSILGLIYSSPLHF | TGTGCCAGCAGCATACTAGGACTGATCTATAGTTCACCCCTCCACTTT | TRBJ1-6 | TRBV21-1 | . | few
CASSQGQAIYEQYF | TGTGCCAGCAGCCAGGGACAGGCCATCTACGAGCAGTACTTC | TRBJ2-7 | TRBV28 | TRBD1 | few
CASSLSPTRQNSAEQYF | TGTGCCAGCAGTTTATCCCCGACAAGGCAAAATTCGGCGGAGCAGTACTTC | TRBJ2-5 | TRBV27 | . | .
CSARSGAGETQYF | TGCAGTGCTAGATCGGGGGCCGGGGAGACCCAGTACTTC | TRBJ2-5 | TRBV20-1 | . | few
CASSHWGPGDIQYF | TGTGCCAGCAGCCATTGGGGACCGGGAGACATTCAGTACTTC | TRBJ2-4 | TRBV7-9 | . | few
CASSFPRTGTSRFNEQFF | TGTGCCAGCAGTTTTCCCCGGACAGGGACTAGCAGGTTCAATGAGCAGTTCTTC | TRBJ2-1 | TRBV7-2 | . | few
CASSFTPSGTEPYGYTF | TGTGCCAGCAGTTTCACTCCCTCTGGGACGGAACCTTATGGCTACACCTTC | TRBJ1-2 | TRBV6-2/TRBV6-3 | . | once
CASRIGTGSSEQYF | TGTGCCAGCAGAATCGGGACAGGGTCCTCCGAGCAGTACTTC | TRBJ2-7 | TRBV28 | TRBD1 | few
CASSSTLQEQFF | TGTGCCAGCAGCTCCACCTTACAGGAGCAGTTCTTC | TRBJ2-1 | TRBV7-2 | . | .
CASSRTGGLNEQFF | TGTGCCAGCAGCCGGACAGGGGGCTTAAATGAGCAGTTCTTC | TRBJ2-1 | TRBV7-9 | TRBD1 | few
CASRGSGTHEQYF | TGTGCCAGCCGGGGTAGCGGGACCCACGAGCAGTACTTC | TRBJ2-7 | TRBV7-9 | TRBD2 | .
CSARQGTTNEKLFF | TGCAGTGCTAGGCAGGGGACAACTAATGAAAAACTGTTTTTT | TRBJ1-4 | TRBV20-1 | . | few
CASSPRLGQLNTGELFF | TGTGCCAGCAGTCCAAGGTTGGGACAGCTGAACACCGGGGAGCTGTTTTTT | TRBJ2-2 | TRBV28 | TRBD1 | .
CASSPGLAVYEQFF | TGTGCCAGCAGTCCGGGACTAGCGGTCTATGAGCAGTTCTTC | TRBJ2-1 | TRBV12-3/TRBV12-4 | TRBD2 | .
CASSPGTGDYNEQFF | TGCGCCAGCAGCCCCGGGACAGGGGACTACAATGAGCAGTTCTTC | TRBJ2-1 | TRBV5-1 | TRBD1 | few
CASSFSTRGQETQYF | TGTGCCAGCAGCTTCTCCACTCGGGGCCAAGAGACCCAGTACTTC | TRBJ2-5 | TRBV7-6 | . | few
CASSIGTLNEQFF | TGTGCCAGTAGTATCGGGACCTTGAATGAGCAGTTCTTC | TRBJ2-1 | TRBV19 | . | .
CASSLVPGYEQYF | TGTGCCAGCAGCTTAGTCCCGGGCTACGAGCAGTACTTC | TRBJ2-7 | TRBV7-2 | . | .
CASSLGGALYNEQFF | TGTGCCAGCAGTTTAGGGGGAGCGCTATACAATGAGCAGTTCTTC | TRBJ2-1 | TRBV27 | . | few
CSATSGTVNTEAFF | TGCAGCGCTACGTCCGGGACAGTTAACACTGAAGCTTTCTTT | TRBJ1-1 | TRBV29-1 | TRBD1 | .
CASSSRLAGGPSVVGEQFF | TGTGCCAGCAGCAGTCGACTAGCGGGAGGGCCCTCGGTGGTGGGTGAGCAGTTCTTC | TRBJ2-1 | TRBV7-9 | TRBD2 | many
CASTYSGGANEQFF | TGTGCCAGCACGTACTCGGGGGGGGCCAATGAGCAGTTCTTC | TRBJ2-1 | TRBV3-1 | TRBD2 | .
CASSQEWVPDLYEQYF | TGTGCCAGCAGCCAAGAGTGGGTTCCCGATCTCTACGAGCAGTACTTC | TRBJ2-7 | TRBV4-2 | . | few
CASQGGAEYNSPLHF | TGTGCCAGCCAGGGAGGGGCGGAGTATAATTCACCCCTCCACTTT | TRBJ1-6 | TRBV28 | . | few
CASSGQTGVGEKLFF | TGTGCCAGCAGTGGCCAGACTGGGGTGGGTGAAAAACTGTTTTTT | TRBJ1-4 | TRBV25-1 | . | few
CSVDGGLAGSLNEQFF | TGCAGCGTTGATGGAGGACTAGCGGGAAGTTTGAATGAGCAGTTCTTC | TRBJ2-1 | TRBV29-1 | TRBD2 | .
CASSQGSAAFF | TGCGCCAGCAGCCAAGGTTCGGCAGCTTTCTTT | TRBJ1-1 | TRBV4-1 | . | .
CASSILDYSNQPQHF | TGTGCCAGTAGTATTTTGGATTATAGCAATCAGCCCCAGCATTTT | TRBJ1-5 | TRBV19 | . | .
CASSLDSAVLAKNIQYF | TGCGCCAGCAGCTTGGACTCTGCGGTTCTAGCCAAAAACATTCAGTACTTC | TRBJ2-4 | TRBV5-1 | . | few
CASSQGASDYGYTF | TGCGCCAGCAGCCAAGGTGCCTCCGACTATGGCTACACCTTC | TRBJ1-2 | TRBV4-3 | . | few
CASEPGRGTEAFF | TGTGCCAGTGAGCCCGGGCGGGGCACTGAAGCTTTCTTT | TRBJ1-1 | TRBV18 | . | .
CASSPSGTETQYF | TGTGCCAGCAGTCCGAGCGGGACTGAGACCCAGTACTTC | TRBJ2-5 | TRBV28 | TRBD2 | few
CASSPHSGGQETQYF | TGTGCCAGCAGTCCCCACTCAGGGGGTCAAGAGACCCAGTACTTC | TRBJ2-5 | TRBV28 | TRBD1 | many
CASSSGQNPTTRQYF | TGTGCCAGCAGCTCCGGACAGAATCCTACTACGAGGCAGTACTTC | TRBJ2-7 | TRBV5-8 | . | few
CASSLRQAGETQYF | TGCGCCAGCAGCCTCCGACAGGCTGGGGAGACCCAGTACTTC | TRBJ2-5 | TRBV4-3 | . | few
CASSPYPPSEGTDTQYF | TGTGCCAGCAGTCCGTATCCCCCCTCGGAGGGTACAGATACGCAGTATTTT | TRBJ2-3 | TRBV28 | . | .
CASSPGLGADSGANVLTF | TGTGCCAGCAGCCCCGGTTTGGGGGCCGACTCTGGGGCCAACGTCCTGACTTTC | TRBJ2-6 | TRBV14 | . | few
CASMGSLVAGELFF | TGTGCCAGCATGGGGAGTTTAGTGGCCGGGGAGCTGTTTTTT | TRBJ2-2 | TRBV28 | . | once
CASSDQTGFGTQYF | TGTGCCAGCAGTGACCAGACAGGGTTCGGTACGCAGTATTTT | TRBJ2-3 | TRBV6-5 | TRBD1 | .
CASAAGTIAGAYNEQFF | TGTGCCAGCGCGGCGGGTACTATAGCGGGGGCCTACAATGAGCAGTTCTTC | TRBJ2-1 | TRBV14 | TRBD2 | .
CAWSVLAGGIDTQYF | TGTGCCTGGAGTGTACTAGCGGGGGGAATTGATACGCAGTATTTT | TRBJ2-3 | TRBV30 | TRBD2 | few
CASSAISGNTIYF | TGTGCCAGCAGTGCGATCTCTGGAAACACCATATATTTT | TRBJ1-3 | TRBV6-6 | . | few
CSARTSGRGDTQYF | TGCAGTGCTAGGACTAGCGGGAGAGGAGATACGCAGTATTTT | TRBJ2-3 | TRBV20-1 | TRBD2 | .
CAWKGGGETQYF | TGTGCCTGGAAAGGAGGAGGGGAGACCCAGTACTTC | TRBJ2-5 | TRBV30 | . | once
CASSSGLAGALYNEQFF | TGTGCCAGCAGCTCGGGACTAGCGGGGGCCCTATACAATGAGCAGTTCTTC | TRBJ2-1 | TRBV7-4 | TRBD2 | .
CASSDEVNTEAFF | TGTGCCAGCAGCGATGAGGTAAACACTGAAGCTTTCTTT | TRBJ1-1 | TRBV7-9 | . | .
CAWSARGTVYGYTF | TGTGCCTGGAGTGCCCGCGGGACCGTTTATGGCTACACCTTC | TRBJ1-2 | TRBV30 | . | .
CATSDRWSQETQYF | TGTGCCACCAGTGATCGATGGTCCCAAGAGACCCAGTACTTC | TRBJ2-5 | TRBV24-1 | . | .
CASSQSVPWNEQFF | TGTGCCAGCTCCCAGAGCGTGCCCTGGAATGAGCAGTTCTTC | TRBJ2-1 | TRBV18 | . | few
CASSPLGETSTDTQYF | TGTGCCAGCAGTCCCCTGGGGGAGACTAGCACAGATACGCAGTATTTT | TRBJ2-3 | TRBV2 | . | few
CASSSGGQNIQYF | TGTGCCAGCAGCTCCGGGGGGCAAAACATTCAGTACTTC | TRBJ2-4 | TRBV7-8 | . | few